This entry lists 8 T cell receptor beta chains sequenced from one sample in a study of blood T cell repertoires in COVID-19. TCRdb keeps only in-frame clones here, not all; method: immunoSEQ multiplex PCR. Of some 320,000 clones in the sample, 85% are singletons; the top ten hold over 1.5%. The source material was PBMCs or T cells enriched from blood (not recorded which). These receptors came from a woman aged 25 to 39 who had been exposed to COVID-19.

The rearrangement links TRBV9 to TRBJ1-1; 8 bases map to TRBD1. Germline lookup yields CDR1 SGDLS and CDR2 YYNGEE. The CDR3 runs to 14 residues. The J segment lost 5 bases and the V segment lost 0 bases, leaving 3 bases of the junction unmatched. CDR3 sequence reads: CASSVDYRGTEAFF. CDR3 DNA: TGTGCCAGCAGCGTAGATTACAGGGGGACTGAAGCTTTCTTT.

The chain has TRBV9 and TRBJ2-1; D perhaps matches TRBD2 (6 bases). V shed 0 bases and J shed 13 bases, with 14 bases lying between them. The germline V gene encodes CDR1 SGDLS and CDR2 YYNGEE. There are 13 residues in the CDR3. CDR3 protein: CASSVDFGSRQFF. For the CDR3, the DNA is TGTGCCAGCAGCGTAGATTTCGGGAGCCGACAGTTCTTC.

The V gene is TRBV6-5, the J gene TRBJ2-1; D may be TRBD1 (6 bases). V was shortened by 4 bases and J by 0 bases, with 13 bases between the two germline ends. Per germline, CDR1 MNHEY and CDR2 SVGAGI. There are 16 residues in the CDR3. CDR3 sequence reads: CASSFTRGSSYNEQFF. Here the CDR3 DNA reads TGTGCCAGCAGTTTCACCAGGGGAAGCTCCTACAATGAGCAGTTCTTC.

The J gene is TRBJ1-3, the V gene TRBV30; no clear D. In germline, CDR1 is GTSNPN, CDR2 SVGIG (reference sequence). V lost 5 bases, J lost 4 bases, and 6 bases lay in between. CDR3 length equals 11 residues. The CDR3 loop reads CAWSRGNTIYF. In DNA form, the CDR3 reads TGTGCCTGGTCGCGGGGAAACACCATATATTTT. Drawing the rest from reference TRBV30 and TRBJ1-3, the complete variable domain is SQTIHQWPATLVQPVGSPLSLECTVEGTSNPNLYWYRQAAGRGLQLLFYSVGIGQISSEVPQNLSASRPQDRQFILSSKKLLLSDSGFYLCAWSRGNTIYFGEGSWLTVV.

The chain couples TRBV28 to TRBJ1-1; TRBD1 matches at 8 bases. The CDR3 is 14 amino acids. The V gene end was trimmed by 7 bases and the J gene end by 0 bases; junction bases not matched to a gene: 4. CDR1 is MDHEN, CDR2 SYDVKM, per germline. The CDR3 coding sequence is TGTGCCAGCATCCGACAGGGGATGAACACTGAAGCTTTCTTT. Protein sequence: CASIRQGMNTEAFF.

A few counts support this clone. At the DNA level, this CDR3 is encoded by other sequences in the same sample as well. This rearrangement joins TRBV9 to TRBJ1-1; no definite D call. CDR3 length: 14 amino acids. V was pared by 0 bases and J by 1 base, with 7 bases between. Germline CDR1 is SGDLS and CDR2 is YYNGEE. Here the CDR3 reads CASSVGAENTEAFF. The DNA for the CDR3 is TGTGCCAGCAGCGTAGGTGCAGAGAACACTGAAGCTTTCTTT.

This chain connects TRBV3-1 (or the pseudogene TRBV3-2) to TRBJ2-7, with D tentatively TRBD2 (6 bases). The CDR3 runs to 14 residues. V lost 4 bases, J lost 5 bases, and 15 bases lay in between. In germline, CDR1 is LGHDT, CDR2 YNNKEL (reference sequence). The CDR3 bases are TGTGCCAGCAGCCGAACGGCGGGGACCCACGAGCAGTACTTC. Translated, it gives CASSRTAGTHEQYF.

This clone was detected once. J is TRBJ2-7 and V is TRBV29-1; 7 bases line up with TRBD2. J lost 4 bases, V lost 3 bases, and 12 bases had no gene match. This CDR3 region has 15 residues. The germline V gene encodes CDR1 SQVTM and CDR2 ANQGSEA. This CDR3 is CSVELAEGREYEQYF. The CDR3 bases are TGCAGCGTTGAGCTAGCGGAGGGACGGGAATACGAGCAGTACTTC.